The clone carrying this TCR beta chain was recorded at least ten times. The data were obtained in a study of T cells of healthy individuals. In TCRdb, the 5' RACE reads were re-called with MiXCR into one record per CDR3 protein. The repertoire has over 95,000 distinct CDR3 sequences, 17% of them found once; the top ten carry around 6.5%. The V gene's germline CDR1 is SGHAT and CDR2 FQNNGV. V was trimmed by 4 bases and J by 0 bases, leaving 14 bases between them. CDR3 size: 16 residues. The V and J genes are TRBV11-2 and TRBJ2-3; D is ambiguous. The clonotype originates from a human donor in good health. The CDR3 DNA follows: TGTGCCAGCAGCTCCCGGGTCGGAAAGAGCACAGATACGCAGTATTTT. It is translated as CASSSRVGKSTDTQYF.